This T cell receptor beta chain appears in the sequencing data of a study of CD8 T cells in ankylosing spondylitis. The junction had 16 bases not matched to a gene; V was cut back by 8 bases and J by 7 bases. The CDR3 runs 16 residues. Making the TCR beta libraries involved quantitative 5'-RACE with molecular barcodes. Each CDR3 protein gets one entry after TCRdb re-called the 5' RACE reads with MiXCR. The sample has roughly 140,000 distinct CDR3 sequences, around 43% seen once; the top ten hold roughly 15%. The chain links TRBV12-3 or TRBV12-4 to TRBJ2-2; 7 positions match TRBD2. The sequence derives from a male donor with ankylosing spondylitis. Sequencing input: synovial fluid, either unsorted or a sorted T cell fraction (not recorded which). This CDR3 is CASGPGLGGENGELFF. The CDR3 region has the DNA TGTGCCAGCGGCCCTGGACTAGGCGGTGAGAACGGGGAGCTGTTTTTT.